This T cell receptor beta chain was sequenced for a study of patients and donors after allogeneic stem cell transplantation (dated by TCRdb to 2018 to 2020). The method was RT-PCR. The sequencer was a NextSeq 550. TCRdb reanalyzed the raw reads on its own, using fastp at Q25 for trimming and MiXCR for clone calling, and kept in-frame beta chains. Every CDR3 protein is listed once, alongside the most common genes and DNA of its rows. The sample has approximately 37,000 distinct CDR3 sequences on record, more than 30% of them singletons. The ten largest account for more than 70% of the sample. Comment on this clonotype: The specificity of this receptor is unknown. No much larger clone is present one base from it, and per-base qualities are unavailable.

The germline V gene encodes CDR1 KGHSH and CDR2 LQKENI. The V end loses 2 bases and the J end loses 5 bases, and a stretch of 13 bases separates them. Including cysteine and phenylalanine, the CDR3 has 14 amino acids. Only the CDR3 part of the read is kept: 42 bases, read in frame from the first base. This TCR was sampled from a human donor who was either an allogeneic HSCT recipient or a stem cell or donor lymphocyte infusion donor (not recorded which). It is not recorded whose cells these are; they may come from a transplant donor. The V and J genes are TRBV18 and TRBJ2-7; TRBD1 could be the D gene, as 5 bases match. Sequenced: blood, either unsorted or a sorted T cell fraction (not recorded which). In nucleotides, the sequence is TGTGCCAGCTCACCAAGCAGGGATCACAACGAGCAGTACTTC. Its protein reads: CASSPSRDHNEQYF. When the CDR3 is completed using the reference TRBV18 and TRBJ2-7 genes on either side, the full variable domain is NAGVMQNPRHLVRRRGQEARLRCSPMKGHSHVYWYRQLPEEGLKFMVYLQKENIIDESGMPKERFSAEFPKEGPSILRIQQVVRGDSAAYFCASSPSRDHNEQYFGPGTRLTVT.